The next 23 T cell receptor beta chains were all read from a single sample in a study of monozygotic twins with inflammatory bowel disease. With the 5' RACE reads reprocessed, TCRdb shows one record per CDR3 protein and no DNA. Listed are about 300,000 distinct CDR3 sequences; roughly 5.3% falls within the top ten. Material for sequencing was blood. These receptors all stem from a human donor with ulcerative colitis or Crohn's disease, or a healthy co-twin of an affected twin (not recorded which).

The CDR3 protein is CASSQQAGGTETQYF. This chain joins TRBV3-1 and TRBJ2-5; the TRBD2 assignment by TCRdb is unverifiable without DNA. CDR3 size: 15 residues. Per germline, CDR1 LGHDT and CDR2 YNNKEL (reference sequence).

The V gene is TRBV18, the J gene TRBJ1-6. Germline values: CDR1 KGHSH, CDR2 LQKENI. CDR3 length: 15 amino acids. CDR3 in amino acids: CASSTGFSYNSPLHF.

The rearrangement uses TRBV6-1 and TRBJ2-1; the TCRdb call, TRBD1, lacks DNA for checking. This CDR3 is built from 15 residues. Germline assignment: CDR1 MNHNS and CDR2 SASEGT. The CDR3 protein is CASSWTGALYNEQFF.

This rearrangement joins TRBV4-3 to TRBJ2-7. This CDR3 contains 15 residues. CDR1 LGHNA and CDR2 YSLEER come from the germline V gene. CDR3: CASSQGLAEAYEQYF.

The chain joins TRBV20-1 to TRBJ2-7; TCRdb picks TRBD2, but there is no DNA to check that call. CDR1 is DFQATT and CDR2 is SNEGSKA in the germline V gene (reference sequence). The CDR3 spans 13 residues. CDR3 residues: CSASSGRLYEQYF.

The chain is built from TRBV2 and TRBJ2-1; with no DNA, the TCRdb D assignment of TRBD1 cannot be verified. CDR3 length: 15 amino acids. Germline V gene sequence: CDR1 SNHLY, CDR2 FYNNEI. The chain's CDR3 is CASSETVGTSNEQFF.

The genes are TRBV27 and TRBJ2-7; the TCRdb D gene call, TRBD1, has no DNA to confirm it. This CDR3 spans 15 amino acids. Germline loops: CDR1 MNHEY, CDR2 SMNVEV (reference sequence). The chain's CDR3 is CASSLTWTGILEQYF.

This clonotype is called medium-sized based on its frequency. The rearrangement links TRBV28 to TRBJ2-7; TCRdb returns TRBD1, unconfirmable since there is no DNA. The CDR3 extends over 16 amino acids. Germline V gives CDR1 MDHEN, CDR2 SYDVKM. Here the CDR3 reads CASSLRGGQGYYEQYF.

CDR3 sequence reads: CASSLQGRPSTDTQYF. This chain connects TRBV7-9 to TRBJ2-3; as DNA is missing, the TRBD1 call by TCRdb cannot be tested. This CDR3 has 16 residues. The V gene's germline CDR1 is SEHNR and CDR2 FQNEAQ (reference sequence).

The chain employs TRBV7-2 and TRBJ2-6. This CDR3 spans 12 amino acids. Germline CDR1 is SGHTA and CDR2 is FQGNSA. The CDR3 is CASSSGANVLTF.

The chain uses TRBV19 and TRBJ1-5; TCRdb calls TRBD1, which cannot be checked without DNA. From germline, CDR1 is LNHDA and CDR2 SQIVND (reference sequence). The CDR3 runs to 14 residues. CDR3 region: CASSIPGSNQPQHF.

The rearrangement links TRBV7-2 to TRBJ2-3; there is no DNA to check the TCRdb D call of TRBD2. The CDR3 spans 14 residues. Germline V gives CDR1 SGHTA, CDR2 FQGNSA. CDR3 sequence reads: CASLPSGRDGTQYF.

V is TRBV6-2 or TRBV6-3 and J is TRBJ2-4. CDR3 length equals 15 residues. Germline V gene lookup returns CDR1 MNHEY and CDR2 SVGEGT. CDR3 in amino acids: CASSRVWAGENIQYF.

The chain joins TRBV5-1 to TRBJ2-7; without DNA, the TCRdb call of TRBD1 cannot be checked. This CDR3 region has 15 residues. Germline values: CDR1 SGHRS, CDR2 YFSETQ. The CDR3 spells CASSLAGTGVLEQYF.

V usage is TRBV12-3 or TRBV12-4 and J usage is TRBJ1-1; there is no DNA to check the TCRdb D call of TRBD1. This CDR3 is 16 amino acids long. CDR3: CASSFRWDRRSPEAFF.

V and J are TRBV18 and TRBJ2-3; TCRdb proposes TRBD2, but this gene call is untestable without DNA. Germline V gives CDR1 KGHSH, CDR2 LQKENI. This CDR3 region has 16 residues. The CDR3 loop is CASSPPGTARTDTQYF. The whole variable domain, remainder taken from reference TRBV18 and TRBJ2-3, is NAGVMQNPRHLVRRRGQEARLRCSPMKGHSHVYWYRQLPEEGLKFMVYLQKENIIDESGMPKERFSAEFPKEGPSILRIQQVVRGDSAAYFCASSPPGTARTDTQYFGPGTRLTVL.

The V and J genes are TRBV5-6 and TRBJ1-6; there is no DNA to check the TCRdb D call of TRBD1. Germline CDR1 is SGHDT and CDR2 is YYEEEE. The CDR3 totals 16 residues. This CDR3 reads CASSFIWSGGNSPLHF.

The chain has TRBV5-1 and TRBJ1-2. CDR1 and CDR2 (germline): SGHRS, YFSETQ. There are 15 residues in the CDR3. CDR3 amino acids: CASSLVAEANYGYTF.

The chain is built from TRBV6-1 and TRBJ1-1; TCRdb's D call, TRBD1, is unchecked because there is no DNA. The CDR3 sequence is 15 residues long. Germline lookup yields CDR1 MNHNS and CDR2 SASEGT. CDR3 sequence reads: CASSRKQGARTEAFF.

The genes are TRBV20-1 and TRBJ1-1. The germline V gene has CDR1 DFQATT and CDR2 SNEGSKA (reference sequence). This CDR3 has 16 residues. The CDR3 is CSARGPKVIGETEAFF.

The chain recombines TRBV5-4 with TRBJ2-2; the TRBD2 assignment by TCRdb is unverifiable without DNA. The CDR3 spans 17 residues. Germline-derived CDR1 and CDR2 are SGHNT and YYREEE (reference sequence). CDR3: CASSLGSGGPNTGELFF.

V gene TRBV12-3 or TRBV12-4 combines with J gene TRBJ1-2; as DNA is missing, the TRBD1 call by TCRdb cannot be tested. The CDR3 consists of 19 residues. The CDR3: CASSRKSAGTGERNYGYTF.

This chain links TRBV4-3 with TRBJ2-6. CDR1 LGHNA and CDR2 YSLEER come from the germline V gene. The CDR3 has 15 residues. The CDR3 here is CASSRKPSGANVLTF.